This T cell receptor (beta chain) was observed in a study of CD8 T cells in Susac syndrome. With random hexamers, reverse transcription was performed on about 0.5 to 1 ug of RNA. TCRdb processed the immunoSEQ multiplex PCR reads anew with MiXCR; each CDR3 protein has one entry. The table has about 130,000 distinct CDR3 sequences, around 93% seen once; the top ten hold 0.18%. FACS was used to enrich TEMRA cells, whereas the CD8+ and CD4+ T cells were obtained by negative isolation. CDR1 is DFQATT, CDR2 SNEGSKA, per germline (reference sequence). Trimming removed 4 bases from V and 5 bases from J; junction bases left unmatched: 7. The CDR3 consists of 15 residues.

The sample was CD8+ T cells from PBMCs. The clonotype comes from a human donor with Susac syndrome. V usage is TRBV20-1 and J usage is TRBJ2-1, with TRBD2 matching over 11 bases. Here the CDR3 reads CSAKVLAGENNEQFF. As DNA, the CDR3 is TGCAGTGCTAAAGTACTAGCGGGAGAGAACAATGAGCAGTTCTTC.